The entry below describes one T cell receptor (beta chain). Its antigen is currently not known. The cohort was made up of approximately 670 healthy bone marrow donors. At the time of sampling, all cohort members were nominally healthy, though unrecorded immune exposures were likely present. The donor was CMV seronegative and belonged to the group of 350 to 400 seronegative cohort members. Every donor gave a peripheral blood sample, and the peripheral blood mononuclear cells from that sample were used for TCR beta sequencing. Genomic DNA extraction from the blood cell samples was performed with the Qiagen DNeasy Blood Extraction Kit. Counted from cysteine to phenylalanine, this CDR3 has 14 amino acids. Only the CDR3 portion is preserved as DNA: 42 bases, with reading frame beginning at the first base. V is trimmed back by 5 bases and J by 7 bases, and the junction contains 8 bases that no gene match accounts for. The germline V gene (reference sequence) gives CDR1 as MNHNY and CDR2 as SVGAGI.

Receptor libraries were prepared by the immunoSEQ multiplex PCR assay. For the multiplex PCR, a mixture combining 60 forward primers for TCR Vbeta segments and 13 reverse primers for TCR Jbeta segments was used. Amplification of the CDR3 region of rearranged TCR beta genes was performed with a multiplex PCR assay on genomic DNA. Amplified TCR beta libraries were sequenced as 87-base-pair reads on the Illumina HiSeq System. On the study's bioinformatics: A later analysis counted tens of millions of unique TCR beta chains across the 650 to 700 repertoires, and about 10 million of these chains were shared by at least two donors. To remove PCR and sequencing errors, raw reads were error-corrected and collapsed into unique sequences using a nearest-neighbor algorithm that merged closely related sequences. CDR3 sequences were aligned to IMGT reference sequences to assign V, D and J gene segments. Each retained sequence needed at least a six-nucleotide match to both a V gene segment and a J gene segment. Rearrangements were called productive when the CDR3 lacked stop codons and stayed in frame with V and J; all others were non-productive. CDR3 was defined according to IMGT convention as the region running from the second conserved V-encoded cysteine to the conserved J-encoded phenylalanine. In an earlier analysis of just under 600 of the donors, sequences lacking an unambiguous match to a single V gene segment were excluded. An earlier analysis of a few hundred of the donors classified V segments as functional when productive rearrangements were above 56.7% and as segregating when the standard deviation between donors was above 5%. A statistical classification framework was built for diagnosing cytomegalovirus status from the catalog of TCR beta chain sequences. In a later analysis, TCR nucleotide sequences were compared against IMGT/GENE-DB human TR gene sequences so that V and J genes could be assigned. The TCRdist pipeline was used in a later analysis to assign CDR3 sequences and most-parsimonious VDJ recombination scenarios. A later analysis defined each TCR beta chain by its CDR3 amino acid sequence plus V-gene family, and excluded reads lacking a unique V-gene family. In a later analysis, approximately 590 highly shared, low-generation-probability nucleotide sequences were removed to address suspected cross-contamination and a sequencing artifact. For each public chain, a later analysis derived a clonal expansion index from normalized ranks of inferred template counts within each repertoire. In a later analysis, generation probabilities were computed using a VDJ recombination model fitted to out-of-frame rearrangements, and the results were checked against IGoR. In a later analysis, hypergeometric tests were used to score TCR-TCR, TCR-HLA and TCR-CMV co-occurrence, with a repertoire-size bias correction applied to TCR pairs. False discovery rates were estimated in a later analysis by permuting HLA or CMV assignments 20 times. In a later analysis, co-occurring TCRs were grouped using DBSCAN, with TCRdist sequence similarity added in when clustering inside HLA-allele-positive subsets. For co-occurrence clustering, repertoires with fewer than 30,000 or more than 120,000 public chains were excluded, along with about five repertoires with anomalous nucleotide sharing. TCRdb mirrors the immuneACCESS table, restricted to in-frame sequences. Some clones are absent from its copies; in checked studies, under half trace to an unresolved V gene, and the reason for the others is unknown. The V and J calls and clone size come from that table; D and trimming were worked out from the DNA. The table for this sample records fewer than 150,000 clones. Roughly 3% of the sample belongs to the ten largest clones.

The data originate from a study of cytomegalovirus exposure and HLA in healthy donors (dated by TCRdb to the late 2010s). About the study as a whole: According to an earlier analysis of several hundred of the donors, about 179 million T cells yielded approximately 120 million unique TCR beta sequences and around 300 Gb of sequence data. A later analysis re-examined previously published TCR beta repertoires from about 700 donors and added high-resolution HLA genotyping to investigate patterns of TCR occurrence. Four or five DR-DQ haplotypes were handled as single units for association and clustering, since linkage in the cohort was strong. A later genetic analysis used genome-wide SNP genotypes for about three fifths of the 666 donors, treating that subset as a discovery cohort. Rather than using new phenotypic data, the later analysis identified candidate immune exposures from TCR beta sequences and from how often those sequences occurred across donors. The aim of the study was to test whether cataloging public T cell receptors could identify signatures of past pathogen exposure. The study used immunosequencing to profile the T cell repertoires of 666 subjects and linked those repertoires to cytomegalovirus serostatus. Class I and class II HLA loci were covered by the typing at four-digit resolution. The genetic ancestry cluster associated with self-reported Caucasian donors included about 84% of the 398 genotyped donors. Donor age, sex, ethnicity and CMV serostatus were compiled together with the repertoire data. All discovery cohort repertoires had been generated using a single sequencing platform. The number of donors typed differed by locus, with about 629-630 for A, B, C, DRB1 and DQB1, around 500 for DQA1, 600 to 610 for DPA1, and approximately 470 for DPB1. The study combined high-throughput TCR immunosequencing, statistical association of individual TCRs with disease status, and machine learning to predict cytomegalovirus infection status. Across approximately 420 genotyped donors of the cohort, an average of about 240,000 unique TCR beta nucleotide sequences per donor were sequenced, and roughly 17% of those sequences were non-productive. Approximately 300 gigabases of sequencing data and around 85 million unique TCR sequences made up an early release that covered approximately 650 HLA-typed donors. An earlier analysis of approximately 580 of the donors used high-throughput TCR beta sequencing to judge whether each TCR beta V gene segment behaved as functional or pseudogenic. Along with the 666-subject first cohort, a separate validation cohort of roughly 110 different subjects was used. Results and caveats for the whole study, not just this receptor: Presence/absence analyses assumed roughly uniform sequencing depth across donors, an assumption that may not hold. In an earlier analysis of about 540 of the donors, most TCR beta V segments were observed in productive rearrangements about 90% or about 30% of the time, broadly matching IMGT annotations. About 15 rarely observed V segments, including chromosome 9 orphons, were excluded from the earlier analysis of almost 600 of the donors because counts were too low. Because HLA typing was unavailable for some donors at each locus, only the typed subset was used in association tests. In vitro tests confirmed that a few of the cytomegalovirus-associated TCR beta chains recognize cytomegalovirus antigens. The only immune exposure information available for the cohort was CMV serostatus. When HLA alleles, especially DR and DQ, strongly co-occurred, attributing TCR associations to individual alleles was difficult. In the study, 164 TCR beta chains were listed as associated with cytomegalovirus. Compared with the roughly 600-donor mean, donors in an Asian-associated ancestry cluster had fewer N-insertions in productive TCRs, according to a later genetic analysis. Linkage disequilibrium might explain the correlated functional status among segregating V segments, but an unknown experimental factor could not be excluded. V-gene and J-gene trimming of TCR beta chains was associated with a missense DCLRE1C variant in a later genetic analysis, and the association was replicated in an independent cohort. Most TCR sequences were observed very rarely across donors, whereas some public TCRs were present in many individuals. A later analysis found that most CMV-associated TCR beta chains appeared HLA-restricted, with HLA associations seemingly driven largely by CMV exposure. A later analysis found that TCR association rates varied across HLA loci, with DRB1 alleles showing the most associated TCRs and HLA-C alleles the fewest. In a later analysis, HLA-associated TCR beta chains were found to be more clonally expanded and to have lower generation probabilities than equally common non-associated chains. A later analysis reported that several top co-occurrence clusters appeared linked to parvovirus B19, influenza, CMV and Epstein-Barr virus. Cytomegalovirus status was reported to be diagnosed by the classifier with high specificity and sensitivity in both the original and validation cohorts. It was suggested by the authors that the approach could potentially be generalized to other disease states and immunological phenotypes. Because the 87-base-pair reads could not distinguish some IMGT-functional V segments, including TRBV6-2 and TRBV6-3, those segments were excluded. The cohort was sequenced for TCR beta chains only, and without alpha or paired-chain data the features that could be detected were limited. A cluster of highly shared sequence variants was judged likely to represent a technical artifact of the sequencing pipeline. A further reported finding was that TCR beta sequences accurately predicted the HLA-A and HLA-B alleles for most subjects in the first cohort. A later analysis associated around 16,000 TCR beta sequences with specific HLA alleles at a false discovery rate of 0.05.

This receptor was taken from a man in his forties in good health and CMV-seronegative. Sequenced: PBMCs. This chain joins TRBV6-6 to TRBJ1-1, with TRBD1 identical over 9 junction bases. The sequenced DNA: TGTGCCAGCAGTGCTCCGGGACAGGGACATGAAGCTTTCTTT. This is translated as CASSAPGQGHEAFF.